Presented here are 26 T cell receptor beta chains from one specimen sequenced in a study of prognosis after radiotherapy for stage I lung cancer. The study amplified the TCR beta CDR3 region from genomic DNA. This amplification was carried out by two rounds of multiplex PCR. The use of primers specific to each TRBV and TRBJ gene characterized first-round PCR. TCRdb re-analysed the multiplex PCR reads in MiXCR, keeping a single row per CDR3 protein. The sample includes over 11,000 distinct CDR3 sequences, less than 35% of them seen just once. The sample was PBMCs, taken before or after stereotactic body radiation therapy (not recorded which). The receptors derive from a donor aged 50 or older with non-small cell lung cancer.

There are many counts of this clonotype. V gene TRBV7-2 combines with J gene TRBJ1-5, with D possibly TRBD1 on 5 matching bases. This CDR3 comprises 16 residues. Germline V lookup: CDR1 SGHTA, CDR2 FQGNSA. The ends were cut back, 1 base at V and 1 base at J, with 11 bases in the middle. The CDR3 reads CASSLDAGGSNQPQHF. In DNA form, the CDR3 reads TGTGCCAGCAGCTTAGATGCGGGGGGAAGCAATCAGCCCCAGCATTTT.

In its sample, this clonotype was seen many times. This chain uses TRBV5-1 with TRBJ2-7; no definite D call. There are 14 residues in the CDR3. Germline V lookup: CDR1 SGHRS, CDR2 YFSETQ. The V end was cut by 0 bases, the J end by 7 bases, with 14 bases between. The chain's CDR3 is CASSLGGQSIEQYF. CDR3 sequence (DNA): TGCGCCAGCAGCTTGGGCGGTCAGTCAATAGAGCAGTACTTC.

The chain employs TRBV28 and TRBJ2-3; 10 positions agree with TRBD1. This CDR3 has 16 residues. Trimming cost V 6 bases and J 2 bases; bases outside gene matches: 8. Germline CDR1 is MDHEN and CDR2 is SYDVKM. The CDR3: CASSPRDRGNTDTQYF. As DNA, the CDR3 is TGTGCCAGCAGCCCCCGGGACAGGGGTAACACAGATACGCAGTATTTT.

On this clonotype itself: Mismatch with germline at one junction end may stem from a read error. The chain is built from TRBV28 and TRBJ1-5, with TRBD1 as a possible D gene (6 bases). This CDR3 is 14 amino acids long. In germline, CDR1 is MDHEN, CDR2 SYDVKM. The CDR3 nucleotides are TGTACCAGCAGTTTATCAGGGGCCAGTCAGCCCCAGCATTTT. This codes for CTSSLSGASQPQHF.

This clonotype was recorded at least ten times. The rearrangement joins TRBV9 to TRBJ1-3; 8 bases agree with TRBD1. The germline gives CDR1 SGDLS, CDR2 YYNGEE. The CDR3 sequence is 15 residues long. V gave up 2 bases and J gave up 3 bases; unmatched junction bases: 4. The CDR3 reads CASSVQGAFGNTIYF. The CDR3 DNA follows: TGTGCCAGCAGCGTTCAGGGGGCGTTTGGAAACACCATATATTTT.

In the case of this clonotype: Given a much more abundant clone one base away, this may be a read error. V gene TRBV6-2 or TRBV6-3 combines with J gene TRBJ1-4, with D uncertain. The CDR3 consists of 14 residues. With 7 bases removed from V and 0 bases from J, the gap between germline ends came to 9 bases. Looked up from germline, CDR1 is MNHEY and CDR2 is SVGEGT. In nucleotides, the CDR3 is TGTGCCAGCATCCACAGCGCAACTAATGAAAAACTGTTTTTT. It specifies CASIHSATNEKLFF.

The count of this clonotype is one. At one boundary the junction diverges from the germline segment, which might be a read error. The chain employs TRBV27 and TRBJ1-5, with D tentatively TRBD1 (5 bases). CDR1 and CDR2 from the germline V gene are MNHEY and SMNVEV (reference sequence). The CDR3 totals 18 residues. The DNA for the CDR3 is TGTGTCAGCAGGCTTCGTGGGATGGGGACCTGGTCGGAACAGCCCCAGCATTTT. Protein sequence: CVSRLRGMGTWSEQPQHF.

Many counts were recorded for this clonotype. The J gene is TRBJ1-5, the V gene TRBV4-1, with 9 bases identical to TRBD1. The CDR3 spans 16 residues. CDR1 is MGHRA, CDR2 YSYEKL, per germline. J gave up 0 bases and V 3 bases, and 3 bases lay outside the gene matches. Here the CDR3 DNA reads TGCGCCAGCAGCCAGGGACAGGGTTATAGCAATCAGCCCCAGCATTTT. Its translation is CASSQGQGYSNQPQHF.

This clonotype was observed many times. The V and J genes are TRBV7-9 and TRBJ1-1; 7 bases map to TRBD1. Trimming at V came to 0 bases and at J to 1 base, leaving 5 bases not matched to a gene. The length of the CDR3 is 16 residues. CDR1 is SEHNR, CDR2 FQNEAQ, per germline (reference sequence). The CDR3 region has the DNA TGTGCCAGCAGCTTAGCTTTGACAGGGCCGAACACTGAAGCTTTCTTT. Amino acids: CASSLALTGPNTEAFF.

This clonotype was seen more than once but under ten times. This likely came from a read error, as a far larger clone is one base away. The CDR3 spells CASSYGREYGHTF. The CDR3 nucleotides read TGTGCCAGCAGTTACGGTAGAGAATATGGCCACACCTTC. The chain employs TRBV6-9 and TRBJ1-2; D is unclear. The CDR3 runs 13 residues. The germline CDR1 and CDR2 sequences are MNHGY and SVAAGI.

This clonotype was seen at least ten times. The chain has TRBV5-8 and TRBJ1-2; D gene unclear. The CDR3 covers 15 residues. CDR1 SGHTS and CDR2 YDEGEE come from the germline V gene. The V end was cut by 2 bases, the J end by 4 bases, with 15 bases between. CDR3 nucleotide sequence: TGTGCCAGCAGCTTCTTTACCACGGTACTCTATGGCTACACCTTC. Protein sequence: CASSFFTTVLYGYTF.

For this clonotype: It differs at one base from a far larger clone, so likely a read error. The chain has TRBV6-4 and TRBJ2-7, with 8 positions matching TRBD2. The CDR3 totals 15 residues. Germline V gene sequence: CDR1 MRHNA, CDR2 SNTAGT. As DNA, the CDR3 is TGTGCCAGCAGTTACTCCGGGACTAGGGTTTACGAGCAGTACTTC. Protein sequence: CASSYSGTRVYEQYF.

This clonotype has a count of ten or more. The chain couples TRBV7-9 to TRBJ1-1; D possibly corresponds to TRBD1 (6 bases). The CDR3 has 13 residues. V lost 6 bases to trimming and J lost 4 bases, with 12 bases between them. Germline V gene data show CDR1 as SEHNR and CDR2 as FQNEAQ (reference sequence). The CDR3 is CASSLTGSTEAFF. In nucleotides, the CDR3 is TGTGCCAGCAGTCTCACAGGGAGCACTGAAGCTTTCTTT. The variable domain in full, with the rest retrieved from reference TRBV7-9 and TRBJ1-1, is DTGVSQNPRHKITKRGQNVTFRCDPISEHNRLYWYRQTLGQGPEFLTYFQNEAQLEKSRLLSDRFSAERPKGSFSTLEIQRTEQGDSAMYLCASSLTGSTEAFFGQGTRLTVV.

This clonotype was seen at least ten times. The V call is TRBV15, the J call TRBJ1-1; no clear D gene. CDR3 length equals 14 residues. Germline lookup yields CDR1 LNHNV and CDR2 YYDKDF (reference sequence). Deletions cut 5 bases from V and 0 bases from J, with 10 bases between. The CDR3 DNA is TGTGCCACCAGCGAACGGGCCGTGAACACTGAAGCTTTCTTT. This sequence encodes CATSERAVNTEAFF.

This sequence joins TRBV7-9 and TRBJ1-2; D is possibly TRBD1 (5 bases). V lost 5 bases to trimming and J lost 5 bases, with 9 bases between them. This CDR3 spans 12 amino acids. Germline loops: CDR1 SEHNR, CDR2 FQNEAQ (reference sequence). In DNA, the CDR3 is TGTGCCAGCAGCGCTCAGGGTTATGGCTACACCTTC. This gives the protein CASSAQGYGYTF.

Many counts were recorded for this clonotype. Here the CDR3 DNA reads TGTGCCAGTAGTAGAAGACAGGCCGGGTGGGGGGCGCAGTACTTC. Its translation is CASSRRQAGWGAQYF. The chain recombines TRBV19 with TRBJ2-7; D might be TRBD1 or TRBD2, each matching 6 bases. With 4 bases removed from V and 9 bases from J, the gap between germline ends came to 22 bases. CDR3 length: 15 residues. Germline V gives CDR1 LNHDA, CDR2 SQIVND (reference sequence).

Of note for this clonotype: The likely explanation is a read error, given a far larger clone one base away. V is TRBV6-4 and J is TRBJ2-2; 8 positions match TRBD2. CDR3 length equals 15 residues. The germline gives CDR1 MRHNA, CDR2 SNTAGT. The trim removed 5 bases at V and 7 bases at J, leaving 9 bases unmatched. CDR3 sequence (DNA): TGTGCCAGCAGTAAGAGCGGGAGTCATAACGGGGAGCTGTTTTTT. It specifies CASSKSGSHNGELFF.

The chain combines TRBV5-1 with TRBJ2-5, with D possibly TRBD2 on 6 matching bases. Between the trimmed V and J ends, which lost 4 bases and 12 bases, there was a span of 28 bases. Germline assignment: CDR1 SGHRS and CDR2 YFSETQ. The CDR3 is 16 amino acids. CDR3 protein: CASSPGVSGVGETKYF. The DNA for the CDR3 is TGCGCCAGCAGCCCTGGAGTCTCGGGGGTCGGGGAGACAAAGTACTTC.

The chain recombines TRBV12-3 or TRBV12-4 with TRBJ2-7; 8 nucleotides agree with TRBD1. The junction had 11 bases not matched to a gene; V was cut back by 6 bases and J by 7 bases. The CDR3 covers 14 residues. This chain's CDR3 is CASSQHAQGGEQYF. CDR3 in DNA: TGTGCCAGCAGCCAACACGCACAGGGGGGTGAGCAGTACTTC.

This clonotype was observed at least ten times. The chain has TRBV5-1 and TRBJ1-3; no definite D call. CDR1 is SGHRS and CDR2 is YFSETQ in the germline V gene. There are 15 residues in the CDR3. The V and J ends lost 1 base and 3 bases respectively, with 11 bases between them. The CDR3 here is CASSLFPGVGNTIYF. In DNA form, the CDR3 reads TGCGCCAGCAGCTTGTTTCCGGGAGTTGGAAACACCATATATTTT.

Of note for this clonotype: With only one base between it and a far larger clone, this is likely a read error. J is TRBJ2-3 and V is TRBV6-1, with D possibly being TRBD1 (6 bases). The CDR3 is 16 residues long. V was pared by 5 bases and J by 4 bases, with 19 bases between. Germline V gene sequence: CDR1 MNHNS, CDR2 SASEGT. CDR3 residues: CASSYPFKGGPDTQYF. CDR3 in DNA: TGTGCCAGCAGTTACCCTTTCAAAGGGGGTCCAGATACGCAGTATTTT.

This clonotype is medium-sized (0.01 to 0.1%). The V and J genes are TRBV19 and TRBJ2-3, with D possibly matching TRBD2 (5 bases). The V end lost 1 base, the J end lost 5 bases, and 13 bases lay between the germline ends. In germline, CDR1 is LNHDA, CDR2 SQIVND (reference sequence). The CDR3 has 15 amino acids. The CDR3 loop reads CASSIGREWLDTQYF. Written as DNA, the CDR3 is TGTGCCAGTAGTATAGGACGGGAATGGTTAGATACGCAGTATTTT.

There are many counts of this clonotype. The V call is TRBV9, the J call TRBJ1-1; 8 nucleotides agree with TRBD1. The CDR3 runs to 14 residues. Unmatched junction bases numbered 5, after V lost 1 base and J lost 6 bases. Germline assignment: CDR1 SGDLS and CDR2 YYNGEE. The CDR3 DNA follows: TGTGCCAGCAGCGTACTCACAGGGGGGGCTGAAGCTTTCTTT. Its protein product is CASSVLTGGAEAFF.

The sample holds many counts of this clonotype. CDR3 amino acids: CASSWTGNTEAFF. The CDR3 DNA follows: TGTGCCAGCAGTTGGACGGGGAACACTGAAGCTTTCTTT. J is TRBJ1-1 and V is TRBV2, with no clear D. The germline CDR1 and CDR2 sequences are SNHLY and FYNNEI. The V and J ends lost 5 bases and 1 base respectively, with 8 bases between them. CDR3 length: 13 residues.

In this sample, this clonotype turned up many times. The V gene is TRBV15, the J gene TRBJ2-1, with D possibly matching TRBD1 (5 bases). Trimming took off 1 base at V and 6 bases at J, with 13 bases between the two ends. Germline V gene data show CDR1 as LNHNV and CDR2 as YYDKDF (reference sequence). The CDR3 consists of 15 residues. CDR3 bases: TGTGCCACCAGCAGAGCCCGTGGGGCGATCAATGAGCAGTTCTTC. Translated, it gives CATSRARGAINEQFF.

This clonotype has at least ten counts. The DNA for the CDR3 is TGTGCCAGCAGCTTAGCTGCGGGAGCCACGGGAGATACGCAGTATTTT. It yields the protein CASSLAAGATGDTQYF. The V gene is TRBV7-9, the J gene TRBJ2-3; TRBD2 aligns across 7 bases. V shed 0 bases and J 5 bases; nucleotides not matched to a gene: 8. The CDR3 has 16 residues. The V gene's germline CDR1 is SEHNR and CDR2 FQNEAQ (reference sequence).